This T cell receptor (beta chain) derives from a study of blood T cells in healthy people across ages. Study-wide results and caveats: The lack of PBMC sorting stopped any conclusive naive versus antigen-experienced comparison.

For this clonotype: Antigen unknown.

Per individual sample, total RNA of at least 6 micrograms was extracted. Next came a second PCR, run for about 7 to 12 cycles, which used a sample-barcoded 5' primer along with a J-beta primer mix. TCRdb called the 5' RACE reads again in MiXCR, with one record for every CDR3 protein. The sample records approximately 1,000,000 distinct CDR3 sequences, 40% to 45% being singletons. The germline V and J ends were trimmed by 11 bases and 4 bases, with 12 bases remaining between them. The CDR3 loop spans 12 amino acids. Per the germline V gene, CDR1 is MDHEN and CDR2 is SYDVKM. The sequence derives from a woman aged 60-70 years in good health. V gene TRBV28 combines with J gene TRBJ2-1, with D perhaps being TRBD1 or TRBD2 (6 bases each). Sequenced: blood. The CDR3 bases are TGTGCCTGGGGGGCTGTTTACAATGAGCAGTTCTTC. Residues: CAWGAVYNEQFF.